This T cell receptor (beta chain) was captured in a study of cytomegalovirus exposure and HLA in healthy donors. Study in general: Both the 100 to 150 validation repertoires and the approximately 640 first-cohort repertoires used the same platform, as reported by a later analysis.

TCRdb keeps only in-frame clones here, not all; method: immunoSEQ multiplex PCR. The data show fewer than 150,000 clones, 70% to 85% seen once. On this clone itself: Its antigen is undetermined.

Study-wide findings and caveats: The finding came from a later analysis; first-cohort TCR clusters tended to co-occur in the roughly 120 validation repertoires. Across donors, most TCRs were seen rarely, yet some public ones were widespread.

CDR1 MGHRA and CDR2 YSYEKL come from the germline V gene. The CDR3 is 13 amino acids. V lost 1 base, J lost 5 bases, and 8 bases lay in between. Sequencing was performed on PBMCs. The source is a man under 40 in good health and CMV-seropositive. The chain is built from TRBV4-1 and TRBJ1-1; D is undetermined. As DNA, the CDR3 is TGCGCCAGCAGCCAAGTCCGGGTAACTGAAGCTTTCTTT. Amino acid sequence: CASSQVRVTEAFF.